These T cell receptor beta chains were read from a single sample in a study of blood T cell repertoires in COVID-19. The data were produced by immunoSEQ multiplex PCR, yet TCRdb's version contains in-frame clones alone and is incomplete. Here the sample spans about 66,000 clones, about nine tenths being singletons. Material for sequencing was peripheral blood. Every receptor here comes from a human donor in a cohort sampled during active COVID-19. CDR3s include the opening cysteine and the closing phenylalanine or tryptophan. Fields, in order: clone size, J gene, D gene, V gene, CDR3 DNA, CDR3 protein. A D gene is named only where the DNA matches it firmly. Some rows have no size entry. The others give once, few or many, or a class for an expanded clone.

- TRBJ2-5 - TRBV7-3 TGTGCCAGCAGTAACGGACTGCGGGAAGAGACCCAGTACTTC CASSNGLREETQYF
- TRBJ1-6 TRBD1 TRBV3-1/TRBV3-2 TGTGCCAGCAGCCCCCCGGGACAGAGTAATTCACCCCTCCACTTT CASSPPGQSNSPLHF
- TRBJ2-2 TRBD1 TRBV5-1 TGCGCCAGCAGCTTGGGGGACAGTAGGAACACCGGGGAGCTGTTTTTT CASSLGDSRNTGELFF
- TRBJ2-3 - TRBV18 TGTGCCAGCTCACTACTAGAGGATACGCAGTATTTT CASSLLEDTQYF
- TRBJ1-1 - TRBV3-1/TRBV3-2 TGTGCCAGCAGCCAATATCCAGGTCTGGGGGAGGGCACTGAAGCTTTCTTT CASSQYPGLGEGTEAFF
- TRBJ1-2 - TRBV2 TGTGCCAGCAGTGAATCCCAGGGGCCTAACTATGGCTACACCTTC CASSESQGPNYGYTF
- TRBJ1-2 - TRBV21-1 TGTGCCAGCAGCAAAGGACAGGATTATAACTATGGCTACACCTTC CASSKGQDYNYGYTF
- TRBJ2-3 - TRBV18 TGTGCCAGCTCACCACCGTCGGGGTACACAGATACGCAGTATTTT CASSPPSGYTDTQYF
- TRBJ1-2 - TRBV7-9 TGTGCCAGCAGCTTAGAGGTGGCAGGGGATGGCTACACCTTC CASSLEVAGDGYTF
- TRBJ1-6 TRBD1 TRBV4-3 TGCGCCAGCAGCCAGGGGGCACCGACAGGGGAGAGTAATTCACCCCTCCACTTT CASSQGAPTGESNSPLHF
once TRBJ1-1 - TRBV10-3 TGTGCCATCAGTGATGGGAGGGAACGGAACACTGAAGCTTTCTTT CAISDGRERNTEAFF
once TRBJ1-2 TRBD1 TRBV28 TGTGCCAGCCTTTCCTCGACAGGGAATGGCTACACCTTC CASLSSTGNGYTF
- TRBJ1-2 - TRBV2 TGTGCCAGCAGCCCCGGGACTACTCTTGGTGGCTACACCTTC CASSPGTTLGGYTF
- TRBJ1-6 - TRBV4-3 TGCGCCAGCAGCCAAGATTTCACAGCAAGTAATTCACCCCTCCACTTT CASSQDFTASNSPLHF
- TRBJ2-1 TRBD2 TRBV28 TGTGCCAGCAGTTTATGGGCGGGAGGTGGTAAGAATGAGCAGTTCTTC CASSLWAGGGKNEQFF
- TRBJ1-2 TRBD1 TRBV29-1 TGCAGCGCCGACAGGGGCTTTCCCTATGGCTACACCTTC CSADRGFPYGYTF
- TRBJ2-7 TRBD1 TRBV2 TGTGCCAGCTTGGGACAGCAAGCAAATTCCTACGAGCAGTACTTC CASLGQQANSYEQYF
- TRBJ2-2 - TRBV2 TGTGCCAGCAGCGATAGGGACTCTAACACCGGGGAGCTGTTTTTT CASSDRDSNTGELFF
- TRBJ2-4 - TRBV18 TGTGCCAGCTCACCACGACTATCTGACATTCAGTACTTC CASSPRLSDIQYF
- TRBJ1-2 TRBD1 TRBV15 TGTGCCACCAGCAGAGATCCGGCAGGGGGCGTCTATGGCTACACCTTC CATSRDPAGGVYGYTF
- TRBJ2-5 TRBD1 TRBV7-9 TGTGCCAGCAGCTTAGTCGACAGGGGAAAGACCCAGTACTTC CASSLVDRGKTQYF
- TRBJ1-3 - TRBV9 TGTGCCAGCAGCGCCAACTCTGGAAACACCATATATTTT CASSANSGNTIYF
once TRBJ2-7 TRBD1 TRBV5-8 TGTGCCAGCAGCTTGGGGACAGGGGTCAGCTACGAGCAGTACTTC CASSLGTGVSYEQYF
- TRBJ2-1 - TRBV19 TGTGCCAGTAGCCAAAGGCGTATAGCGCTCTCCTACAATGAGCAGTTCTTC CASSQRRIALSYNEQFF
- TRBJ2-1 - TRBV30 TGTGCCTGGAGACTAGTTTTTAGCGATGAGCAGTTCTTC CAWRLVFSDEQFF
- TRBJ2-5 - TRBV5-1 TGCGCCAGCAGCTTGGTTAGAGAGACCCAGTACTTC CASSLVRETQYF
- TRBJ1-2 TRBD1 TRBV19 TGTGCCAGTACTCTACGGGGGGGGACAGCCGAAACCTATGGCTACACCTTC CASTLRGGTAETYGYTF
- TRBJ1-2 - TRBV7-9 TGTGCCAGCAGTTCAGGGGTGCTTAACTATGGCTACACCTTC CASSSGVLNYGYTF
- TRBJ2-3 TRBD2 TRBV4-1 TGCGCCAGCAGGCGAGGTATAGCGGGGGGGTCCACAGATACGCAGTATTTT CASRRGIAGGSTDTQYF
- TRBJ2-5 TRBD2 TRBV6-2/TRBV6-3 TGTGCCAGCAGTACCCGTCTAGCGGGACAAGAGACCCAGTACTTC CASSTRLAGQETQYF
- TRBJ2-3 - TRBV20-1 TGCAGTGCTAGTCCTAGTCAAGATACGCAGTATTTT CSASPSQDTQYF
- TRBJ1-5 TRBD1 TRBV18 TGTGCCAGCTCACCAGGACAGGGTAGTCAGCCCCAGCATTTT CASSPGQGSQPQHF